The clone carrying this T cell receptor (beta chain) has more than one count but fewer than ten. Its antigen is undetermined. TCRdb redid the calling of the 5' RACE reads with MiXCR, one entry per CDR3 protein. There are about 130,000 distinct CDR3 sequences in the sample; approximately 15% occur only once, and just under 3% lies in the top ten. This sample was included in a study of CD8 T cells in ankylosing spondylitis. Whole-study results and caveats: A number of the motif variants had already been described in reactive arthritis synovial fluid and blood.

V lost 5 bases and J lost 4; bases outside the gene matches: 4. The length of the CDR3 is 13 residues. This rearrangement joins TRBV12-3 or TRBV12-4 to TRBJ1-1; 7 positions match TRBD1. This sequence originates from a female donor with ankylosing spondylitis or in good health (not recorded which). Sequencing used blood, either unsorted or a sorted T cell fraction (not recorded which). This CDR3 reads CASSTTGVTEAFF. The DNA of the CDR3 is TGTGCCAGCAGTACTACAGGGGTCACTGAAGCTTTCTTT.